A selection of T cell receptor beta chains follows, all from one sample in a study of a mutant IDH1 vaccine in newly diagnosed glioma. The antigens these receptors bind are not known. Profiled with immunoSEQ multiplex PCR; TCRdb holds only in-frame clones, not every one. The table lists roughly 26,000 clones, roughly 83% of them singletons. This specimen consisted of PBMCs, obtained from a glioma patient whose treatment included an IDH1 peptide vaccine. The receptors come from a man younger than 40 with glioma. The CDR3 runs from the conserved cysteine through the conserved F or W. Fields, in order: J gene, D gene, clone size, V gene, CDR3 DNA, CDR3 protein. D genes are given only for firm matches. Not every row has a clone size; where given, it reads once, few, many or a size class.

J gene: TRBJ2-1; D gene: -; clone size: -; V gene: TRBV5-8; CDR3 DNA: TGTGCCAGCAGCACCCCCCAGGGGTCTGAGCAGTTCTTC; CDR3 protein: CASSTPQGSEQFF
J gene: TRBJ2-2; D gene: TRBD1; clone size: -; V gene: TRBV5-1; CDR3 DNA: TGCGCCAGCAAGGACAGGGGGAATGCCGGGGAGCTGTTTTTT; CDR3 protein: CASKDRGNAGELFF
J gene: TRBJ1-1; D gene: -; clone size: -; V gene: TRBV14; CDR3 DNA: TGTGCCAGCAGCCAGATTCGGGGGGGTACCGAAGCTTTCTTT; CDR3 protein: CASSQIRGGTEAFF
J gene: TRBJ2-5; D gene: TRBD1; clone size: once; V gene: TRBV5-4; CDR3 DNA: TGTGCCAGCAGCCCCGGCAGGGGGCAAGGAGAGACCCAGTACTTC; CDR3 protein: CASSPGRGQGETQYF
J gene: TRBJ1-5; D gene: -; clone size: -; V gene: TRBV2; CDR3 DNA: TGTGCCAGCAGGCGGACAGCCAATCAGCCCCAGCATTTT; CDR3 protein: CASRRTANQPQHF
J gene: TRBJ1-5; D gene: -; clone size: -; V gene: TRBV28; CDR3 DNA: TGTGCCAGCAGTTTATCCCAGGACAATCAGCCCCAGCATTTT; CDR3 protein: CASSLSQDNQPQHF
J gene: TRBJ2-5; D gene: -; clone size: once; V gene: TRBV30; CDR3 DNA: TGTGCCTGGAGTGCCGGGACCCAAGAGACCCAGTACTTC; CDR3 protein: CAWSAGTQETQYF
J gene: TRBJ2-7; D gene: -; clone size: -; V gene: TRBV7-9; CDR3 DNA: TGTGCCAGCAGCTTAGCGGTAATGGGGGGCAATTTTTACGAGCAGTACTTC; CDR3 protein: CASSLAVMGGNFYEQYF
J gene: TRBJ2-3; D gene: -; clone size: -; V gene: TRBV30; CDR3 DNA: TGTGCCTGGAGTGTGTTCACAGATACGCAGTATTTT; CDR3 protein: CAWSVFTDTQYF
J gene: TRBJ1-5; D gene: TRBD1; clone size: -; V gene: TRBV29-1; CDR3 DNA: TGCAGCGTATTTTTAGTAGGACAGGGCGTTGAGCAGCCCCAGCATTTT; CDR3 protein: CSVFLVGQGVEQPQHF
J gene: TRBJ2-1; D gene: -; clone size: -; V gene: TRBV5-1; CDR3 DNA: TGCGCCAGCCACCTAGAGGTGAAGGTAGACAATGAGCAGTTCTTC; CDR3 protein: CASHLEVKVDNEQFF
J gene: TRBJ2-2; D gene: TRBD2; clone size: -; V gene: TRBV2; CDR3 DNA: TGTGCCACTAGCGGGAGTAGGAGCGGGGAGCTGTTTTTT; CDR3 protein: CATSGSRSGELFF
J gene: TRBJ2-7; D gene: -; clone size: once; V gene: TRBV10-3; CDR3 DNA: TGTGCCATCAGTGAGTCGAGTGGAAACGAGCAGTACTTC; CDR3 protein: CAISESSGNEQYF
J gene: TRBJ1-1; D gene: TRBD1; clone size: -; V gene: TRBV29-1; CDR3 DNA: TGCAGCGTGGGGGCAGGGGGGAACACTGAAGCTTTCTTT; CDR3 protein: CSVGAGGNTEAFF
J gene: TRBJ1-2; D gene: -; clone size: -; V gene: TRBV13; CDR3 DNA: TGTGCCAGCAGCCAACTCCCAGTTGAGGGGTATGGCTACACCTTC; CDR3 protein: CASSQLPVEGYGYTF
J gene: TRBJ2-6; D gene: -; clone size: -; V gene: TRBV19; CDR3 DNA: TGTGCCAGTAGTGGGGCTAGATCCCTTGCTGGGGCCAACGTCCTGACTTTC; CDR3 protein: CASSGARSLAGANVLTF
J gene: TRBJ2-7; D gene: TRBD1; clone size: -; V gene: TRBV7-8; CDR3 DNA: TGTGCCAGCAGCTTAGGAGACAGGACAGGCGATTACGAGCAGTACTTC; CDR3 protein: CASSLGDRTGDYEQYF
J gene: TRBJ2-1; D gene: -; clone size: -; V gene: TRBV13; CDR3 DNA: TGTGCCAGCAGCCACGGGCGGGACGCCAACAATGAGCAGTTCTTC; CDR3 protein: CASSHGRDANNEQFF
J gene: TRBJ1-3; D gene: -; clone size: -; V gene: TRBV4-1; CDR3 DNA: TGCGCCAGCAGCCAAGCAGGGGCTGGAAACACCATATATTTT; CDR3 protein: CASSQAGAGNTIYF
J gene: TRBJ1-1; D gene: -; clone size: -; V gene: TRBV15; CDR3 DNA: TGTGCCACCAGCAGAGTTGATTCGGGGGCTGAAGCTTTCTTT; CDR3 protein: CATSRVDSGAEAFF
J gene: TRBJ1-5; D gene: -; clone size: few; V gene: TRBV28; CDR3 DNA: TGTGCCAGCAGTCCGGGAGTCTATAGCAATCAGCCCCAGCATTTT; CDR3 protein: CASSPGVYSNQPQHF
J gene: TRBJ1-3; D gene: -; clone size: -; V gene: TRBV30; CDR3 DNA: TGTGCCTGGAGTGTATTTTCCGGCAGTTTTTTTGAGAAAGAGTCAGGAAACACCATATATTTT; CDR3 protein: CAWSVFSGSFFEKESGNTIYF
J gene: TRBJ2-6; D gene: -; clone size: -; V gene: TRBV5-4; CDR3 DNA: TGTGCCAGCAGCCTGCCCGGGGCCAACGTCCTGACTTTC; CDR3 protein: CASSLPGANVLTF
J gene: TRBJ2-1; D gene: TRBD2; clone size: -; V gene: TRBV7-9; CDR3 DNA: TGTGCCAGCAGCTTACGGACTAGCGGTTCTGAGCAGTTCTTC; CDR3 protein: CASSLRTSGSEQFF
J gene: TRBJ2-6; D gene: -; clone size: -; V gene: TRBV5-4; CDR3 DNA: TGTGCCAGCAGCTTGGACAGGCGCTCTGGGGCCAACGTCCTGACTTTC; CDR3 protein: CASSLDRRSGANVLTF
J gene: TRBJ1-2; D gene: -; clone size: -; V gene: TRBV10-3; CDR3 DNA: TGTGCCATCAGTGGGGACTCCAAGGAGGGCTACACCTTC; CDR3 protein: CAISGDSKEGYTF
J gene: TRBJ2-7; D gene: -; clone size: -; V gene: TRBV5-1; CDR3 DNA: TGCGCCAGCAGTCTAGCGATTAGCTCCTACGAGCAGTACTTC; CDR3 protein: CASSLAISSYEQYF
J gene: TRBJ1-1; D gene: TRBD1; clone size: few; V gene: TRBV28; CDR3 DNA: TGTGCCAGCAGTAGGGGACAGCTTAACACTGAAGCTTTCTTT; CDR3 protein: CASSRGQLNTEAFF
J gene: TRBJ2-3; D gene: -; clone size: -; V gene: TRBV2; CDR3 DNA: TGTGCCAGCAGTGAAAGAGGGCTTCTCTACACAGATACGCAGTATTTT; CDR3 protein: CASSERGLLYTDTQYF
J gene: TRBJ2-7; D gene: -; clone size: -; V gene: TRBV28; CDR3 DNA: TGTGCCAGCAGCCGAGGTGGGAGTGGGTACGAGCAGTACTTC; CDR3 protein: CASSRGGSGYEQYF
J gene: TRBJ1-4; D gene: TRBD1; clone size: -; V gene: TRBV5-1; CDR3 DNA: TGCGCCAGCAGCTTCGGACAGGGAGGTGAAAAACTGTTTTTT; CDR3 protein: CASSFGQGGEKLFF
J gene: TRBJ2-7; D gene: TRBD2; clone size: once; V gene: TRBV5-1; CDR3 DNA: TGCGCCAGCAGCATATCCGGGACTACCATTTACGAGCAGTACTTC; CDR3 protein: CASSISGTTIYEQYF
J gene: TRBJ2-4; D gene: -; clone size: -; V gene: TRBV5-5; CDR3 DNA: TGTGCCAGCAGCTTGGACTCTCGTCCAGGGTGGAACATTCAGTACTTC; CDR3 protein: CASSLDSRPGWNIQYF
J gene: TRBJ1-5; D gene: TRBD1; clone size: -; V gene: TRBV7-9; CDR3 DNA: TGTGCCAGCAGCCCACCAGGGGGGCCCGGGCCCCAGCATTTT; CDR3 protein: CASSPPGGPGPQHF
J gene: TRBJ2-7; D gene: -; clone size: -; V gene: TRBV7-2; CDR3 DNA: TGTGCCAGCAGCTTAGAGATGGGCTACGAGCAGTACTTC; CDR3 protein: CASSLEMGYEQYF
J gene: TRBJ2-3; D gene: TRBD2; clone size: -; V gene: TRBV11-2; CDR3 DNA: TGTGCCAGCAGCTTAGTAGCGGGAGCACAAGATACGCAGTATTTT; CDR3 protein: CASSLVAGAQDTQYF
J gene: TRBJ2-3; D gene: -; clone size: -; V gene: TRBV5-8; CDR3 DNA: TGTGCCGCCTCCGAGGTCAGCACAGATACGCAGTATTTT; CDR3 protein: CAASEVSTDTQYF
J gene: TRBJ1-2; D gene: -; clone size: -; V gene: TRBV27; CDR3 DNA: TGTGCCAGCAGTGGGGACGGCAACTATGGCTACACCTTC; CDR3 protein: CASSGDGNYGYTF
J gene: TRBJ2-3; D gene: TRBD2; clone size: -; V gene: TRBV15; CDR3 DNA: TGTGCCACCAGCAGAGGGACTAGCCCCACTAGCACAGATACGCAGTATTTT; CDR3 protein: CATSRGTSPTSTDTQYF
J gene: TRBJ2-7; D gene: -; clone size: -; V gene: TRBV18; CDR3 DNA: TGTGCCAGCTCACCTACGGTCGGAGGGGTCGAGCAGTACTTC; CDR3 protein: CASSPTVGGVEQYF
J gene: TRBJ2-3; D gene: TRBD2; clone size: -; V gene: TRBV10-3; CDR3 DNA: TGTGCCATCAGTCCCCTCCGGGAGACTAGCGGGGGGGGAGATACGCAGTATTTT; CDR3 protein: CAISPLRETSGGGDTQYF
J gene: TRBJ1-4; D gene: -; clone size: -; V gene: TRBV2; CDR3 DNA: TGTGCCAGCAGTGAAGTGGGGGCCAGACAAGACCATTATGAAAAACTGTTTTTT; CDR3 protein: CASSEVGARQDHYEKLFF
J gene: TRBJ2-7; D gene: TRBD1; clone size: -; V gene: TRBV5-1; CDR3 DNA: TGCGCCAGCAGCTTGGCGGGACAGGGAGGCTACGAGCAGTACTTC; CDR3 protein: CASSLAGQGGYEQYF
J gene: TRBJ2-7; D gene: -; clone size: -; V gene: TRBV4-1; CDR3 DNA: TGCGCCAGCAGCCCCTCAGGGCAGGTCCACTCCTACGAGCAGTACTTC; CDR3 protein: CASSPSGQVHSYEQYF
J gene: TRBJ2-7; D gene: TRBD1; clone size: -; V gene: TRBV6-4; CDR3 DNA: TGTGCCAGCAGTGAAGACGGGACAGGGTCCTACGAGCAGTACTTC; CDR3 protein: CASSEDGTGSYEQYF
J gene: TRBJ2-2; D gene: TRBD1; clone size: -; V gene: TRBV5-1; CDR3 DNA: TGCGCCAGCAGCGCGGGACAGGGTGCGAACACCGGGGAGCTGTTTTTT; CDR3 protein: CASSAGQGANTGELFF
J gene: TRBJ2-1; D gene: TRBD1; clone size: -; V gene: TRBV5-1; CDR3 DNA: TGCGCCAGCAGGTCCGGACAGGGGCCGAACAATGAGCAGTTCTTC; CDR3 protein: CASRSGQGPNNEQFF
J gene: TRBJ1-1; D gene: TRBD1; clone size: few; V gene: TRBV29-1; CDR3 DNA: TGCAGCGTTGAAAGGGGTCCCAGGGGGGAAACTGAAGCTTTCTTT; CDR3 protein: CSVERGPRGETEAFF
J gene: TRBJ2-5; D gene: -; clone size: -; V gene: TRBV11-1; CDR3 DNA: TGTGCCAGCAGCCCGAGACAGGGAGGAGGAGAGACCCAGTACTTC; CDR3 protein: CASSPRQGGGETQYF
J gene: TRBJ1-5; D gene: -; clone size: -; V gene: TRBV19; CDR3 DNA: TGTGCCATCTCTCCGACGGGAGCAAATCAGCCCCAGCATTTT; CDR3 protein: CAISPTGANQPQHF